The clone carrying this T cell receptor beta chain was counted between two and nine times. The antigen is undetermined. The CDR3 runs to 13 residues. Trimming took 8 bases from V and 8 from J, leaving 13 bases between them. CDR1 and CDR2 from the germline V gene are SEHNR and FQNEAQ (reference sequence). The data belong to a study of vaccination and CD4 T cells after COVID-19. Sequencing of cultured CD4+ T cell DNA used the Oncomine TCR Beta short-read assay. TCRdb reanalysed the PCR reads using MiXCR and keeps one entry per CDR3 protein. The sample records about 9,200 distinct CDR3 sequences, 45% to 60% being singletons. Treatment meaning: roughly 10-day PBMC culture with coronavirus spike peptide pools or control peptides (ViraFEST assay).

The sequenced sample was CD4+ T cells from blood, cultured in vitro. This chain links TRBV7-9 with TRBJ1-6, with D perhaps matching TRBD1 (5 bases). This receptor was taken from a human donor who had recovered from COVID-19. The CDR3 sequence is CASSGTGHSPLHF. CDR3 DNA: TGTGCCAGCTCCGGGACCGGCCATTCACCCCTCCACTTT.